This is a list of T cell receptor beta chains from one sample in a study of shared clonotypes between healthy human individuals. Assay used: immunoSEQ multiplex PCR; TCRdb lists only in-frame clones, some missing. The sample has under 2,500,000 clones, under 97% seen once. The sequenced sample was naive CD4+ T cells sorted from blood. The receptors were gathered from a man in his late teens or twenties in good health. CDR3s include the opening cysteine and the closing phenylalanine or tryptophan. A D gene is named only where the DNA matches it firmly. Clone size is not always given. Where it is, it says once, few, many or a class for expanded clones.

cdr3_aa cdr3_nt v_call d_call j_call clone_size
CASSRTSGGNTGELFF TGTGCCAGCAGCCGGACTAGCGGGGGGAACACCGGGGAGCTGTTTTTT TRBV7-2 TRBD2 TRBJ2-2 -
CAISESTGATNEQFF TGTGCCATCAGTGAATCGACAGGGGCCACCAATGAGCAGTTCTTC TRBV10-3 TRBD1 TRBJ2-1 -
CASSLALYNSGANVLTF TGTGCCAGCAGCTTAGCGCTTTACAACTCTGGGGCCAACGTCCTGACTTTC TRBV7-9 - TRBJ2-6 -
CASSGNEETQYF TGTGCCAGCAGCGGAAACGAAGAGACCCAGTACTTC TRBV5-6 - TRBJ2-5 -
CASSVDSQYTEAFF TGTGCCAGCAGCGTAGACAGCCAGTACACTGAAGCTTTCTTT TRBV9 - TRBJ1-1 once
CASSVTGRTDTQYF TGTGCCAGTAGTGTTACAGGGCGCACAGATACGCAGTATTTT TRBV19 - TRBJ2-3 -
CASSHILDTQYF TGCGCCAGCAGCCACATATTAGATACGCAGTATTTT TRBV4-1 - TRBJ2-3 -
CASSLATFGTSYEQYF TGCGCCAGCAGCTTGGCGACATTCGGAACCTCCTACGAGCAGTACTTC TRBV5-1 - TRBJ2-7 -
CASSLNIPGQSSGANVLTF TGTGCCAGCAGTTTGAATATACCGGGACAGTCATCTGGGGCCAACGTCCTGACTTTC TRBV28 TRBD1 TRBJ2-6 -
CASRLRGEQFF TGTGCCAGCAGGTTGAGAGGTGAGCAGTTCTTC TRBV6-1 - TRBJ2-1 -
CASSSSGVRINEKLFF TGTGCCAGCAGCTCTTCAGGGGTGAGGATCAATGAAAAACTGTTTTTT TRBV5-8 - TRBJ1-4 -
CASSVGHSTGGEKLFF TGTGCCAGCAGCGTAGGTCATAGTACAGGGGGTGAAAAACTGTTTTTT TRBV9 TRBD1 TRBJ1-4 -
CASSLTGGNEKLFF TGCGCCAGCAGCTTGACAGGGGGTAATGAAAAACTGTTTTTT TRBV5-1 TRBD1 TRBJ1-4 -
CAIASGDSTDTQYF TGTGCCATCGCTTCGGGGGACAGCACAGATACGCAGTATTTT TRBV10-3 - TRBJ2-3 -
CASIGGLSGELFF TGTGCCAGCATCGGGGGACTGAGCGGGGAGCTGTTTTTT TRBV28 - TRBJ2-2 -
CASSYRLAFDNEQFF TGTGCCAGCAGTTACCGACTAGCTTTCGACAATGAGCAGTTCTTC TRBV6-6 TRBD2 TRBJ2-1 once
CASSLGSATNEKLFF TGCGCCAGCAGCTTGGGTTCAGCAACTAATGAAAAACTGTTTTTT TRBV5-1 - TRBJ1-4 -
CASSLGTSGRGTGSYNEQFF TGCGCCAGCAGCCTGGGGACTAGCGGGAGGGGGACGGGGTCCTACAATGAGCAGTTCTTC TRBV5-1 TRBD2 TRBJ2-1 -
CASNRGTGGSYEQYF TGTGCCAGTAATCGCGGGACAGGGGGTAGCTACGAGCAGTACTTC TRBV19 TRBD1 TRBJ2-7 -
CASSEENGGAQYF TGCGCCAGCAGTGAGGAAAATGGGGGTGCGCAGTATTTT TRBV10-1 - TRBJ2-3 -
CASSLGSPSYNEQFF TGTGCCAGCAGCTTAGGGAGTCCCTCCTACAATGAGCAGTTCTTC TRBV5-4 - TRBJ2-1 -
CASSVRMDGGNSPLHF TGTGCCAGCAGCGTGAGGATGGACGGTGGCAATTCACCCCTCCACTTT TRBV9 - TRBJ1-6 -
CASSYRESDTEAFF TGTGCCAGCTCATATCGGGAATCGGACACTGAAGCTTTCTTT TRBV18 - TRBJ1-1 -
CASSMTGLETQYF TGCGCCAGCAGCATGACAGGGTTGGAGACCCAGTACTTC TRBV5-1 TRBD1 TRBJ2-5 -
CASSQAVGTSGADTQYF TGCGCCAGCAGCCAAGCTGTTGGGACTAGCGGGGCGGATACGCAGTATTTT TRBV4-1 TRBD2 TRBJ2-3 -
CASSPQGGTSYNEQFF TGTGCCAGCTCACCACAGGGGGGAACCTCCTACAATGAGCAGTTCTTC TRBV18 - TRBJ2-1 -
CASSDLGDQPQHF TGTGCCAGCTCTGATCTGGGGGATCAGCCCCAGCATTTT TRBV18 - TRBJ1-5 -
CASSTGTAYEQYF TGCGCCAGCAGCACCGGGACAGCATACGAGCAGTACTTC TRBV5-1 TRBD1 TRBJ2-7 few